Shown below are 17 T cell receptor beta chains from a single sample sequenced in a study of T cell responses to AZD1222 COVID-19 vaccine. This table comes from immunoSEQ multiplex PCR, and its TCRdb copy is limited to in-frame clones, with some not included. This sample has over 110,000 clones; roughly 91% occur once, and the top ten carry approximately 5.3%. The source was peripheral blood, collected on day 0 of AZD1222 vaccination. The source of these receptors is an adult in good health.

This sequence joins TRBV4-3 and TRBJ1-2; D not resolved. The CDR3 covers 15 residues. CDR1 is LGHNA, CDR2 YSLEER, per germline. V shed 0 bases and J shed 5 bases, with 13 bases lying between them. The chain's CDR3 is CASSQERTYGYGYTF. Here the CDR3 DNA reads TGCGCCAGCAGCCAAGAGAGGACCTACGGATATGGCTACACCTTC.

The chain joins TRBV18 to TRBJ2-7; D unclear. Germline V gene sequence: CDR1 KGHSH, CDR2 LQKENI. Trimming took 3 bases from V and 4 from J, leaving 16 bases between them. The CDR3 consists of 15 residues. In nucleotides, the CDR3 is TGTGCCAGCTCACCGACCGATCCTATGGGGTACGAGCAGTACTTC. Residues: CASSPTDPMGYEQYF.

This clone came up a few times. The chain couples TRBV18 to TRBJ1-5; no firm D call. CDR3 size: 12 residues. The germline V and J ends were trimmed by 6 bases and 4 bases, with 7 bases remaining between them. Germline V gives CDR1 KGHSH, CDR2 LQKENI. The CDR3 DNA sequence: TGTGCCAGCTCCCGGAATAATCAGCCCCAGCATTTT. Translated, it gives CASSRNNQPQHF.

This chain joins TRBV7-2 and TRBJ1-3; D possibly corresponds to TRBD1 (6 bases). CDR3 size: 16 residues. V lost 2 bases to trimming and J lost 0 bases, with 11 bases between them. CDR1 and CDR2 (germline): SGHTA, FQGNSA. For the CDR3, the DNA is TGTGCCAGCAGCTTAACAGGGTTCTCCTCTGGAAACACCATATATTTT. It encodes CASSLTGFSSGNTIYF.

In nucleotides, the CDR3 is TGCGCCAGCAGCCAAGATTTTAGCGGGGGCTACGAGCAGTACTTC. This gives the protein CASSQDFSGGYEQYF. The chain combines TRBV4-3 with TRBJ2-7, with 9 nucleotides matching TRBD2. With V trimmed by 0 bases and J by 3 bases, 3 bases remained unmatched. The V gene's germline CDR1 is LGHNA and CDR2 YSLEER. This CDR3 comprises 15 residues.

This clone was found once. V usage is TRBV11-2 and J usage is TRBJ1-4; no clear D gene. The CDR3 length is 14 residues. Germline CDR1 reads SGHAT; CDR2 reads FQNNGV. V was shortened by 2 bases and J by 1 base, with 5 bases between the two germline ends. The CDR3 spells CASSLSLTNEKLFF. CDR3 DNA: TGTGCCAGCAGCTTATCGCTAACTAATGAAAAACTGTTTTTT.

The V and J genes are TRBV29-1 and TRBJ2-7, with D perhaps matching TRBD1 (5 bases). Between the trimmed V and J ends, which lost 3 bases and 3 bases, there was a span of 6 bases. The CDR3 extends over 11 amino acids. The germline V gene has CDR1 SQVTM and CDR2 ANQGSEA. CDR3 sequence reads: CSVDRGYEQYF. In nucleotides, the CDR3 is TGCAGCGTTGATAGGGGCTACGAGCAGTACTTC.

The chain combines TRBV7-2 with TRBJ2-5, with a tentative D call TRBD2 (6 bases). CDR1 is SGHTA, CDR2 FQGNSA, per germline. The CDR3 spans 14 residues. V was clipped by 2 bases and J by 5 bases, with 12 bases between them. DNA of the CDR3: TGTGCCAGCAGCTTATCTACTAGCTGGGAGACCCAGTACTTC. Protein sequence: CASSLSTSWETQYF.

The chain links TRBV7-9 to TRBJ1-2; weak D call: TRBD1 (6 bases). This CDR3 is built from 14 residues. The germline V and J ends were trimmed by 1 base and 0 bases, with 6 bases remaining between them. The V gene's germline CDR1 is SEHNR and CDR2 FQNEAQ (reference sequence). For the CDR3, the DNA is TGTGCCAGCAGCTTAGAGGGGGCTAACTATGGCTACACCTTC. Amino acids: CASSLEGANYGYTF.

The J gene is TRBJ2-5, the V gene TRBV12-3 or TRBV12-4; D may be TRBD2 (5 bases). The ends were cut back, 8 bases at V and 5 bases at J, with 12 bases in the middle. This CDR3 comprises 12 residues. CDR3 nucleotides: TGTGCCAGCGGTGCCACTAGGGAGACCCAGTACTTC. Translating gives CASGATRETQYF.

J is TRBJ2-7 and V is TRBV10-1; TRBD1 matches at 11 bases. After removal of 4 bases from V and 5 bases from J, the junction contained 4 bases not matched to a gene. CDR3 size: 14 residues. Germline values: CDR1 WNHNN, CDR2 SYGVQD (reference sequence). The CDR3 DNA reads TGCGCCAGCAGTGGAGGACAGGGGGCCGACGAGCAGTACTTC. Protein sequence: CASSGGQGADEQYF.

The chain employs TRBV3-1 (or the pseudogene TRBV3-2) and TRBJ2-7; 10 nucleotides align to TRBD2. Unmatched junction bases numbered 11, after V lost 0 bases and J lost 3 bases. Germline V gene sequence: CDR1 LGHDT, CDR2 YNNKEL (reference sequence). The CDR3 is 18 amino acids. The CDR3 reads CASSQDGLAGALHYEQYF. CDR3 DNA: TGTGCCAGCAGCCAAGACGGGCTAGCGGGGGCCTTGCACTACGAGCAGTACTTC.

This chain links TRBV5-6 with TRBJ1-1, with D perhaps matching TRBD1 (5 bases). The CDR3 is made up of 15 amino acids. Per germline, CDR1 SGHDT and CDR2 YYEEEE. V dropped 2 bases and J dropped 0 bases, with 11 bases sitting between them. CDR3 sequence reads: CASSFQGQVNTEAFF. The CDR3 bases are TGTGCCAGCAGCTTCCAGGGCCAAGTGAACACTGAAGCTTTCTTT. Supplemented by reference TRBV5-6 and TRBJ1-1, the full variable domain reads DAGVTQSPTHLIKTRGQQVTLRCSPKSGHDTVSWYQQALGQGPQFIFQYYEEEERQRGNFPDRFSGHQFPNYSSELNVNALLLGDSALYLCASSFQGQVNTEAFFGQGTRLTVV.

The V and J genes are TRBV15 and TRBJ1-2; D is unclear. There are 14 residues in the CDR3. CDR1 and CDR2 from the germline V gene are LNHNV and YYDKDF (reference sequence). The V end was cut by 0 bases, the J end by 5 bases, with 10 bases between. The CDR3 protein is CATSRDWSSYGYTF. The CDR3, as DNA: TGTGCCACCAGCAGAGATTGGTCTTCTTATGGCTACACCTTC. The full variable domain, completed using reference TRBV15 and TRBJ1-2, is DAMVIQNPRYQVTQFGKPVTLSCSQTLNHNVMYWYQQKSSQAPKLLFHYYDKDFNNEADTPDNFQSRRPNTSFCFLDIRSPGLGDTAMYLCATSRDWSSYGYTFGSGTRLTVV.

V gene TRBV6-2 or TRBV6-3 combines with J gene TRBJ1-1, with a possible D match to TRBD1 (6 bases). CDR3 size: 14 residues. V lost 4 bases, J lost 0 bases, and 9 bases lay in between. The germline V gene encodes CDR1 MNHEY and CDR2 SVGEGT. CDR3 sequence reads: CASSFGQLNTEAFF. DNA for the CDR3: TGTGCCAGCAGTTTCGGACAGTTGAACACTGAAGCTTTCTTT.

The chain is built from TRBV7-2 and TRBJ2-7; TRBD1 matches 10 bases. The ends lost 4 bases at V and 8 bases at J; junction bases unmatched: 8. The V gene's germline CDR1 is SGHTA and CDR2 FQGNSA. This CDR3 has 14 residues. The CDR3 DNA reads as TGTGCCAGCAGCTCCGGGACAGGGGACTTACAGCAGTACTTC. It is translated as CASSSGTGDLQQYF. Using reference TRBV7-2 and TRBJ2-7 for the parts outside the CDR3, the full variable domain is GAGVSQSPSNKVTEKGKDVELRCDPISGHTALYWYRQSLGQGLEFLIYFQGNSAPDKSGLPSDRFSAERTGGSVSTLTIQRTQQEDSAVYLCASSSGTGDLQQYFGPGTRLTVT.

The CDR3 loop is CASSVGGQSNYGYTF. CDR3 nucleotide sequence: TGTGCCAGCAGCGTAGGAGGGCAGAGTAACTATGGCTACACCTTC. The chain links TRBV9 to TRBJ1-2; D is unresolved. The CDR3 length is 15 residues. Per germline, CDR1 SGDLS and CDR2 YYNGEE. Trimming cost V 0 bases and J 1 base, with 10 bases left between them.